The 19 T cell receptor beta chains presented below share a single source sample, sequenced in a study of PD-1 blockade in classical Hodgkin lymphoma. Data came from immunoSEQ multiplex PCR; TCRdb stores just in-frame clones and leaves some out. The repertoire holds about 12,000 clones, with more than 75% as singletons. All patients experienced relapse after autologous stem cell transplantation, and brentuximab vedotin exposure was variable. The sequences come from peripheral blood mononuclear cells (PBMCs), collected at baseline. The receptors come from a human donor with classical Hodgkin lymphoma.

The table lists this clone with a few counts. This chain uses TRBV6-1 with TRBJ2-1, with D possibly being TRBD2 (5 bases). Germline CDR1 is MNHNS and CDR2 is SASEGT. The CDR3 consists of 14 residues. Trimming took off 7 bases at V and 5 bases at J, with 15 bases between the two ends. CDR3 sequence reads: CASTLLLEDNEQFF. The CDR3 region has the DNA TGTGCCAGCACCCTCCTCTTGGAGGACAATGAGCAGTTCTTC.

The chain is built from TRBV5-1 and TRBJ1-1, with D possibly TRBD1 on 5 matching bases. Germline V gene sequence: CDR1 SGHRS, CDR2 YFSETQ. V was clipped by 7 bases and J by 3 bases, with 13 bases between them. CDR3 size: 13 residues. DNA for the CDR3: TGCGCCAGCGGTCAGGGTTACGACACTGAAGCTTTCTTT. Its protein is CASGQGYDTEAFF.

This clone was picked up a small number of times. This chain links TRBV19 with TRBJ2-2; 10 positions agree with TRBD1. From germline, CDR1 is LNHDA and CDR2 SQIVND (reference sequence). CDR3 length: 18 amino acids. The junction had 17 bases not matched to a gene; V was cut back by 7 bases and J by 6 bases. The CDR3 nucleotides read TGTGCCAGTACCTTCAGGGCCCCGGGACAGGGGTTGTCCGGGGAGCTGTTTTTT. Protein product: CASTFRAPGQGLSGELFF.

The table lists this clone with a few counts. The genes are TRBV19 and TRBJ1-6, with D tentatively TRBD1 (5 bases). In germline, CDR1 is LNHDA, CDR2 SQIVND (reference sequence). The CDR3 loop spans 13 amino acids. V lost 5 bases, J lost 7 bases, and 9 bases lay in between. The CDR3 nucleotides read TGTGCCAGTAGTGGGGACGGAAATTCACCCCTCCACTTT. As protein: CASSGDGNSPLHF.

V usage is TRBV11-3 and J usage is TRBJ2-1; 13 positions agree with TRBD2. Germline assignment: CDR1 SGHNT and CDR2 YENEEA. V trimming: 5 bases; J trimming: 0 bases; junction bases outside the gene matches: 7. This CDR3 comprises 18 residues. CDR3 sequence reads: CASSTRTSGGSSYNEQFF. The CDR3 coding sequence is TGTGCCAGCAGCACTCGGACTAGCGGGGGAAGCTCCTACAATGAGCAGTTCTTC.

The chain carries TRBV4-1 and TRBJ1-1; D is possibly TRBD1 (5 bases). Trimming took off 4 bases at V and 4 bases at J, with 13 bases between the two ends. CDR1 and CDR2 (germline): MGHRA, YSYEKL. The CDR3 is 14 residues long. CDR3 nucleotide sequence: TGCGCCAGCAGCCTGCGCCTGGGGGTCACTGAAGCTTTCTTT. This codes for CASSLRLGVTEAFF.

This clone was counted a few times. The J gene is TRBJ1-1, the V gene TRBV2; D possibly corresponds to TRBD1 (6 bases). The length of the CDR3 is 13 residues. Trimming shortened V by 6 bases and J by 6 bases, and 14 bases separated the two germline ends. Germline assignment: CDR1 SNHLY and CDR2 FYNNEI. CDR3 sequence reads: CASSLDRVAEAFF. The CDR3 nucleotides are TGTGCCAGCAGCTTGGACAGAGTCGCTGAAGCTTTCTTT.

The chain couples TRBV11-2 to TRBJ2-7, with unresolved D. Germline CDR1 and CDR2: SGHAT and FQNNGV. The CDR3 runs to 12 residues. The germline V and J ends were trimmed by 3 bases and 5 bases, with 8 bases remaining between them. The CDR3 DNA sequence: TGTGCCAGCAGCTTCCCCCTCCACGAGCAGTACTTC. Translation: CASSFPLHEQYF.

This clone appeared a single time. CDR3 region: CASAEQETQYF. DNA for the CDR3: TGTGCTAGTGCCGAACAAGAGACCCAGTACTTC. The V and J genes are TRBV12-5 and TRBJ2-5, with D uncertain. Germline CDR1 is LGHNT and CDR2 is FRNRAP. There are 11 residues in the CDR3. Trimming pared 7 bases from V and 2 bases from J, leaving 5 bases between.

J is TRBJ1-4 and V is TRBV2; D uncertain. CDR1 and CDR2 from the germline V gene are SNHLY and FYNNEI. The CDR3 is made up of 13 amino acids. Deletions cut 4 bases from V and 6 bases from J, with 9 bases between. CDR3 sequence (DNA): TGTGCCAGCAGTGCGACGGCATATGAAAAACTGTTTTTT. Its translation: CASSATAYEKLFF.

The CDR3: CASSLENRENTEAFF. The CDR3 DNA is TGTGCCAGCAGCTTGGAAAACAGGGAGAACACTGAAGCTTTCTTT. V gene TRBV5-4 combines with J gene TRBJ1-1; D might be TRBD1 (6 bases). Germline-derived CDR1 and CDR2 are SGHNT and YYREEE (reference sequence). The V end lost 0 bases, the J end lost 1 base, and 10 bases lay between the germline ends. This CDR3 has 15 residues.

This chain uses TRBV6-5 with TRBJ1-6; D unclear. Between the trimmed V and J ends, which lost 2 bases and 14 bases, there was a span of 13 bases. CDR1 is MNHEY and CDR2 is SVGAGI in the germline V gene. The CDR3 is 13 residues long. The CDR3 reads CASSYLPDRALHF. CDR3 bases: TGTGCCAGCAGTTACCTGCCGGATCGGGCCCTCCACTTT.

This chain connects TRBV2 to TRBJ2-7; TRBD2 aligns across 8 bases. V was pared by 7 bases and J by 6 bases, with 8 bases of the junction left unmatched. This CDR3 is 13 amino acids long. The germline V gene encodes CDR1 SNHLY and CDR2 FYNNEI. CDR3 bases: TGTGCCAGCATGGGCGGGGGGCGTCGCGAGCAGTACTTC. It is translated as CASMGGGRREQYF.

This clone has only a few counts. This sequence joins TRBV9 and TRBJ1-1; perhaps TRBD1 as D (5 bases). The CDR3 loop spans 13 amino acids. Trimming took 4 bases from V and 5 from J, leaving 12 bases between them. Germline-derived CDR1 and CDR2 are SGDLS and YYNGEE. The CDR3 region is CASSNFRGTEAFF. The CDR3 DNA is TGTGCCAGCAGCAACTTCCGGGGGACTGAAGCTTTCTTT.

CDR3 protein: CASSQDMWDSYNSPLHF. The CDR3 region has the DNA TGTGCCAGCAGCCAAGATATGTGGGATAGTTATAATTCACCCCTCCACTTT. V and J are TRBV14 and TRBJ1-6; D ambiguous. There are 17 residues in the CDR3. Trimming stripped 0 bases from V and 4 bases from J, with 13 bases between. Germline-derived CDR1 and CDR2 are SGHDN and FVKESK.

This clone has a single count. The chain employs TRBV7-8 and TRBJ1-1, with D possibly TRBD1 on 6 matching bases. Germline-derived CDR1 and CDR2 are SGHVS and FQNEAQ. The CDR3 is 14 amino acids. V lost 3 bases and J 0 bases, leaving 8 bases between the germline ends. The CDR3 region is CASSFGQMNTEAFF. CDR3 nucleotide sequence: TGTGCCAGCAGCTTTGGACAGATGAACACTGAAGCTTTCTTT.

The V gene is TRBV7-2, the J gene TRBJ2-3, with a possible D match to TRBD2 (6 bases). The CDR3 has 14 residues. Germline lookup yields CDR1 SGHTA and CDR2 FQGNSA. V was cut by 5 bases and J by 2 bases, with 11 bases left in between. The DNA of the CDR3 is TGTGCCAGCAGCCCCCCGGGGGTCACAGATACGCAGTATTTT. Its translation is CASSPPGVTDTQYF.

The V call is TRBV30, the J call TRBJ1-6; D remains ambiguous. The length of the CDR3 is 13 residues. Trimming stripped 0 bases from V and 7 bases from J, with 7 bases between. CDR1 and CDR2 (germline): GTSNPN, SVGIG (reference sequence). The CDR3 DNA reads TGTGCCTGGAGTGTAGGCGGGAATTCACCCCTCCACTTT. Translating it yields CAWSVGGNSPLHF. Together with reference TRBV30 and TRBJ1-6, the CDR3 gives the full variable domain: SQTIHQWPATLVQPVGSPLSLECTVEGTSNPNLYWYRQAAGRGLQLLFYSVGIGQISSEVPQNLSASRPQDRQFILSSKKLLLSDSGFYLCAWSVGGNSPLHFGNGTRLTVT.

This sequence joins TRBV7-2 and TRBJ1-2; a weak D match, TRBD1 (5 bases). Germline V gives CDR1 SGHTA, CDR2 FQGNSA. The CDR3 loop spans 15 amino acids. Trimming stripped 2 bases from V and 2 bases from J, with 12 bases between. CDR3: CASSLSGTDNYGYTF. CDR3 coding DNA: TGTGCCAGCAGCTTATCTGGGACTGACAACTATGGCTACACCTTC. Combining the CDR3 with reference TRBV7-2 and TRBJ1-2 gives the whole variable domain GAGVSQSPSNKVTEKGKDVELRCDPISGHTALYWYRQSLGQGLEFLIYFQGNSAPDKSGLPSDRFSAERTGGSVSTLTIQRTQQEDSAVYLCASSLSGTDNYGYTFGSGTRLTVV.